The T cell receptor (beta chain) described here comes from a study of human T cells and chemical hapten exposure. The wider study: The patients, most of them female, presented with alopecia areata, totalis or universalis.

This clonotype was picked up a small number of times. As yet, its antigen is unknown. The CDR3 runs to 17 residues. Between the trimmed V and J ends, which lost 0 bases and 5 bases, there was a span of 18 bases. CDR1 and CDR2 from the germline V gene are SEHNR and FQNEAQ (reference sequence). Time point reported: patch test 1, 2 weeks after DPC sensitization. Treatment meaning: therapeutic diphenylcyclopropenone sensitization with weekly scalp DPC. Prior to application of each patch test, blood was drawn. Study-level findings and limits: Expanded TCRs produced significantly more large CDR3 similarity clusters than controls did.

TCRdb reprocessed the RACE reads with MiXCR, giving one entry per CDR3 protein. The profile shows around 71,000 distinct CDR3 sequences, 9.8% of them singletons. The TCR comes from a middle-aged woman with alopecia areata. Some clones in this sample may be carry-over from other donors' samples. The V call is TRBV7-9, the J call TRBJ2-3; D may be TRBD2 (6 bases). Sequencing was performed on whole blood, taken in connection with sensitization to the hapten diphenylcyclopropenone (DPC). The CDR3 coding sequence is TGTGCCAGCAGCTTAGCGGCGTCTAGCGACCGCCGAGATACGCAGTATTTT. Protein sequence: CASSLAASSDRRDTQYF. Full variable domain (missing parts from reference TRBV7-9 and TRBJ2-3): DTGVSQNPRHKITKRGQNVTFRCDPISEHNRLYWYRQTLGQGPEFLTYFQNEAQLEKSRLLSDRFSAERPKGSFSTLEIQRTEQGDSAMYLCASSLAASSDRRDTQYFGPGTRLTVL.